This T cell receptor beta chain was captured in a study of CD8+CD57+ T cells in acquired aplastic anemia. Study as a whole: The study obtained an average of approximately 3 ug of DNA from sorted CD4+ and CD8+ cells. Sequencing produced an average of about 10.8 million reads per healthy donor for CD4+ cells. The study's findings and limits: The study found no significant CD8+ Simpson's diversity difference between patients and controls. In common between the patients and the controls were some 28 CD8+ CDR3 sequences.

The CDR3 covers 15 residues. Trimming cost V 0 bases and J 8 bases; bases outside gene matches: 8. Germline-derived CDR1 and CDR2 are SGHRS and YFSETQ. For CDR3 and TCR beta VDJ profiling, genomic DNA was the template used. TCRdb fed the reads into MiXCR, producing one record per CDR3 protein. The table lists around 150,000 distinct CDR3 sequences, around 45% of them singletons. With regard to this clonotype: What it binds is not known.

This chain joins TRBV5-1 and TRBJ2-1; 7 bases match TRBD1. This sequence was found in a human donor in good health. The sample consisted of sorted CD4+, CD8+, or CD8+CD57+ T cells (not recorded which) from PBMCs. Here the CDR3 DNA reads TGCGCCAGCAGCTTGGGGGGGAGACAGGGACATGAGCAGTTCTTC. As protein: CASSLGGRQGHEQFF.